The present T cell receptor beta chain was sequenced within a study of control samples from healthy donors and cancer patients. The data were produced by immunoSEQ multiplex PCR, yet TCRdb's version contains in-frame clones alone and is incomplete. The data show approximately 74,000 clones, with about 94% seen just once and 2.5% to 3% held by the top ten. This TCR was sampled from a woman in her 30s in good health. Sequencing was carried out using blood.

The CDR3: CASSVAGGKGLGVSPLHF. The CDR3 nucleotides read TGTGCCAGCAGTGTAGCAGGGGGAAAGGGGTTGGGCGTTTCACCCCTCCACTTT. The chain uses TRBV2 and TRBJ1-6, with TRBD1 matching 7 bases. CDR3 length equals 18 residues. Germline loops: CDR1 SNHLY, CDR2 FYNNEI. Trimming removed 4 bases from V and 9 bases from J; junction bases left unmatched: 18.